This entry lists 29 T cell receptor beta chains sequenced from one sample in a study of cytomegalovirus exposure and HLA in healthy donors. PCR primers comprised 60 Vbeta and 13 Jbeta primers. Produced via immunoSEQ multiplex PCR; TCRdb's table is partial and in-frame only. The profile shows 200,000 to 250,000 clones, roughly 70% of them singletons. Material: PBMCs. These receptors came from a woman aged 25-40 years in good health and CMV-seronegative.

This chain joins TRBV19 and TRBJ2-1; D is possibly TRBD2 (5 bases). Trimming cost V 3 bases and J 6 bases, with 15 bases left between them. This CDR3 is 15 amino acids long. CDR1 and CDR2 from the germline V gene are LNHDA and SQIVND (reference sequence). The chain's CDR3 is CASSIAGGWGNEQFF. DNA for the CDR3: TGTGCCAGTAGTATCGCGGGCGGTTGGGGCAATGAGCAGTTCTTC.

This clone was recorded only once. This chain uses TRBV5-4 with TRBJ2-5; TRBD2 might be the D (6 bases). The DNA end favors TRBJ2-7, so the J call may be wrong. This CDR3 spans 14 amino acids. Germline CDR1 SGHNT, CDR2 YYREEE (reference sequence). The DNA for the CDR3 is TGTGCCAGCAGCCCGACGGGGGAGACTTACGAGCAGTACTTC. Its protein product is CASSPTGETYEQYF.

The V call is TRBV5-1, the J call TRBJ1-1; 10 nucleotides match TRBD1. The germline V gene has CDR1 SGHRS and CDR2 YFSETQ. The V and J ends lost 2 bases and 1 base, in that order; junction bases with no gene match: 5. This CDR3 spans 16 amino acids. In DNA form, the CDR3 reads TGCGCCAGCAGCTTCCGGACAGGGGGGGCGAACACTGAAGCTTTCTTT. Its translation: CASSFRTGGANTEAFF.

This clone was recorded at least ten times. The chain employs TRBV5-6 and TRBJ2-2, with 7 nucleotides matching TRBD2. Looked up from germline, CDR1 is SGHDT and CDR2 is YYEEEE. This CDR3 has 13 amino acids. Trimming took 4 bases from V and 6 from J; bases not matched to a gene: 3. For the CDR3, the DNA is TGTGCCAGCAGCCACACTAGCGCCGGGGAGCTGTTTTTT. Translated, it gives CASSHTSAGELFF.

The CDR3 nucleotides are TGTGCCAGCAGCCCCCAGGGATCCCTCACCGGGGAGCTGTTTTTT. It codes for CASSPQGSLTGELFF. The V and J genes are TRBV2 and TRBJ2-2; possibly TRBD1 for D (5 bases). V shed 6 bases and J shed 4 bases, with 15 bases lying between them. Germline CDR1 and CDR2: SNHLY and FYNNEI. The CDR3 contains 15 residues.

The chain couples TRBV5-6 to TRBJ1-5; 8 positions match TRBD1. The V gene's germline CDR1 is SGHDT and CDR2 YYEEEE. Trimming took 0 bases from V and 4 from J; bases not matched to a gene: 0. CDR3 length: 14 residues. CDR3 in amino acids: CASSLGDRNQPQHF. In nucleotides, the CDR3 is TGTGCCAGCAGCTTGGGGGACAGGAATCAGCCCCAGCATTTT.

The genes are TRBV5-1 and TRBJ1-1; 9 bases match TRBD1. This CDR3 is built from 13 residues. The junction had 3 bases not matched to a gene; V was cut back by 7 bases and J by 2 bases. Germline CDR1 and CDR2: SGHRS and YFSETQ. The DNA of the CDR3 is TGCGCCAGCGGACAGGGGTCTAACACTGAAGCTTTCTTT. This translates into CASGQGSNTEAFF.

The chain employs TRBV6-5 and TRBJ1-6, with TRBD1 matching over 7 bases. CDR1 is MNHEY and CDR2 is SVGAGI in the germline V gene. The CDR3 extends over 15 amino acids. After removal of 6 bases from V and 5 bases from J, the junction contained 7 bases not matched to a gene. CDR3 DNA: TGTGCCAGCAGACCTGACAGGGATCATAATTCACCCCTCCACTTT. Residues: CASRPDRDHNSPLHF.

The chain combines TRBV15 with TRBJ1-3; D gene uncertain. The length of the CDR3 is 11 residues. Looked up from germline, CDR1 is LNHNV and CDR2 is YYDKDF (reference sequence). V lost 3 bases and J lost 14, with 11 bases in between. This CDR3 reads CATSSPSRVYF. The CDR3 DNA sequence: TGTGCCACCAGCAGCCCGTCTCGGGTATATTTT.

This clone occurred once. V is TRBV10-1 and J is TRBJ1-1, with no clear D. Germline V lookup: CDR1 WNHNN, CDR2 SYGVQD (reference sequence). The V end was cut by 6 bases, the J end by 3 bases, with 14 bases between. The CDR3 totals 14 residues. The CDR3 sequence: CASSPSGEYTEAFF. The CDR3 bases are TGCGCCAGCAGCCCGAGCGGGGAGTACACTGAAGCTTTCTTT.

This clone was found once. The chain couples TRBV7-3 to TRBJ2-5; TRBD1 might be the D (5 bases). The V gene's germline CDR1 is SGHTA and CDR2 FQGTGA. The CDR3 has 15 amino acids. V was shortened by 4 bases and J by 4 bases, with 16 bases between the two germline ends. This chain's CDR3 is CASSYFKGSRETQYF. The CDR3 region has the DNA TGTGCCAGCAGCTACTTCAAGGGGTCGAGAGAGACCCAGTACTTC.

The rearrangement links TRBV10-3 to TRBJ1-3; the D gene is possibly TRBD1 (6 bases). Germline assignment: CDR1 ENHRY and CDR2 SYGVKD. The CDR3 has 16 residues. The V end lost 2 bases, the J end lost 0 bases, and 11 bases lay between the germline ends. CDR3: CAISEDRLSSGNTIYF. The CDR3 nucleotides are TGTGCCATCAGTGAGGACAGGTTGAGCTCTGGAAACACCATATATTTT.

J is TRBJ1-1 and V is TRBV5-1; 7 bases fit TRBD1. This CDR3 is built from 14 residues. V shed 4 bases, J shed 2 bases, and the junction held 5 bases outside the gene matches. In germline, CDR1 is SGHRS, CDR2 YFSETQ. The CDR3 DNA sequence: TGCGCCAGCAGCATCGGGACAGTCAACACTGAAGCTTTCTTT. Amino acids: CASSIGTVNTEAFF.

V and J are TRBV10-3 and TRBJ2-1, with TRBD2 identical over 9 bases. V lost 8 bases to trimming and J lost 8 bases; unmatched junction nucleotides: 13. Germline-derived CDR1 and CDR2 are ENHRY and SYGVKD. This CDR3 contains 15 residues. The CDR3 nucleotides read TGTGCCATCGCCTCTAGCGGGACGTTAATCGATGAGCAGTTCTTC. Translated: CAIASSGTLIDEQFF.

The chain is built from TRBV6-5 and TRBJ1-6, with TRBD1 as a possible D gene (6 bases). CDR3 length: 15 amino acids. Between the trimmed V and J ends, which lost 4 bases and 8 bases, there was a span of 15 bases. CDR1 and CDR2 from the germline V gene are MNHEY and SVGAGI. Here the CDR3 reads CASSLFRDKDSPLHF. In DNA, the CDR3 is TGTGCCAGCAGTTTGTTCCGGGACAAGGATTCACCCCTCCACTTT.

V and J are TRBV30 and TRBJ2-2, with 7 bases matching TRBD2. Germline CDR1 GTSNPN, CDR2 SVGIG (reference sequence). The ends lost 2 bases at V and 6 bases at J; junction bases unmatched: 6. The CDR3 is 14 residues long. The CDR3 sequence: CAWSRTRAAGELFF. In DNA form, the CDR3 reads TGTGCCTGGAGTAGGACTAGAGCGGCCGGGGAGCTGTTTTTT. Supplemented by reference TRBV30 and TRBJ2-2, the full variable domain reads SQTIHQWPATLVQPVGSPLSLECTVEGTSNPNLYWYRQAAGRGLQLLFYSVGIGQISSEVPQNLSASRPQDRQFILSSKKLLLSDSGFYLCAWSRTRAAGELFFGEGSRLTVL.

The gene calls are TRBV25-1 and TRBJ1-2, with a possible D match to TRBD1 (5 bases). CDR3 length: 14 amino acids. Germline V gene sequence: CDR1 MGHDK, CDR2 SYGVNS. V was cut by 8 bases and J by 2 bases, with 15 bases left in between. CDR3 in amino acids: CASGWDGGNYGYTF. CDR3 nucleotides: TGTGCCAGCGGATGGGACGGGGGAAACTATGGCTACACCTTC.

V usage is TRBV9 and J usage is TRBJ2-3; the D gene is possibly TRBD2 (7 bases). CDR1 SGDLS and CDR2 YYNGEE come from the germline V gene. The CDR3 covers 14 residues. V was clipped by 0 bases and J by 4 bases, with 9 bases between them. The CDR3 DNA follows: TGTGCCAGCAGCGTAGGGGGGGGCGCAGATACGCAGTATTTT. Protein: CASSVGGGADTQYF.

This clone appeared a single time. The gene calls are TRBV9 and TRBJ2-3; D unresolved. The germline CDR1 and CDR2 sequences are SGDLS and YYNGEE. This CDR3 has 14 amino acids. Trimming cost V 0 bases and J 8 bases, with 13 bases left between them. The CDR3 DNA follows: TGTGCCAGCAGCGTAGATCCGGGTGTGGCTACGCAGTATTTT. It encodes CASSVDPGVATQYF.

This rearrangement joins TRBV18 to TRBJ1-6, with D hard to call. V lost 2 bases, J lost 5 bases, and 7 bases lay in between. CDR1 and CDR2 from the germline V gene are KGHSH and LQKENI. The length of the CDR3 is 14 residues. The CDR3 spells CASSPGKDNSPLHF. The DNA of the CDR3 is TGTGCCAGCTCACCAGGCAAAGATAATTCACCCCTCCACTTT.

This clone was detected only a few times. The chain is built from TRBV6-1 and TRBJ2-1; D ambiguous. The CDR3 is 13 amino acids. Trimming removed 6 bases from V and 3 bases from J, with 9 bases in between. CDR1 MNHNS and CDR2 SASEGT come from the germline V gene. The CDR3 nucleotides are TGTGCCAGCAGGGGCCCCCTCTACAATGAGCAGTTCTTC. This codes for CASRGPLYNEQFF.

This clone has more than one count but fewer than ten. The rearrangement links TRBV19 to TRBJ1-1; no definite D call. V lost 4 bases, J lost 3 bases, and 12 bases lay in between. CDR3 length: 14 residues. CDR1 and CDR2 from the germline V gene are LNHDA and SQIVND (reference sequence). This CDR3 is CASSNSGLDTEAFF. DNA for the CDR3: TGTGCCAGTAGTAACTCAGGATTGGACACTGAAGCTTTCTTT.

The gene calls are TRBV5-1 and TRBJ2-7; TRBD1 agrees at 9 bases. The junction had 8 bases not matched to a gene; V was cut back by 4 bases and J by 6 bases. Germline V gene lookup returns CDR1 SGHRS and CDR2 YFSETQ. This CDR3 has 14 residues. The DNA of the CDR3 is TGCGCCAGCAGCCTTCGGACAGGGGTAGCCGAGCAGTACTTC. Translating it yields CASSLRTGVAEQYF.

In this sample, this clone turned up once. The V and J genes are TRBV21-1 and TRBJ2-7; TRBD2 is taken as the D call from the table, unchecked against the DNA. TRBV21-1 is designated a pseudogene. CDR3 size: 16 residues. CDR3 coding DNA: TGTGCCAGCAGCTCTAGGGTAGCGGGAGATTTCTACGAGCAGTACTTC. Its translation: CASSSRVAGDFYEQYF.

The V gene is TRBV7-3, the J gene TRBJ2-2, with D unresolved. The CDR3 has 15 residues. V was trimmed by 0 bases and J by 5 bases, leaving 10 bases between them. CDR1 is SGHTA and CDR2 is FQGTGA in the germline V gene. CDR3 nucleotides: TGTGCCAGCAGCTTAACTACCGGGTGGACCGGGGAGCTGTTTTTT. Its protein product is CASSLTTGWTGELFF.

This chain connects TRBV11-2 to TRBJ1-1; no firm D call. CDR1 and CDR2 from the germline V gene are SGHAT and FQNNGV. The V and J ends lost 3 bases and 2 bases respectively, with 10 bases between them. This CDR3 contains 14 residues. In DNA form, the CDR3 reads TGTGCCAGCAGCTTCCAGGCAGCCAACACTGAAGCTTTCTTT. Protein: CASSFQAANTEAFF.

This clone was seen a handful of times. One end of the junction varies from germline; a read error may be responsible. The CDR3 spells CASSLGGRLAFF. For the CDR3, the DNA is TGTGCAAGTAGTCTGGGGGGACGTTTAGCTTTCTTT. V and J are TRBV19 and TRBJ1-1, with D possibly matching TRBD1 (5 bases). The CDR3 has 12 amino acids. The V gene's germline CDR1 is LNHDA and CDR2 SQIVND (reference sequence).

The chain employs TRBV7-9 and TRBJ1-2, with 8 bases lining up with TRBD1. After removal of 3 bases from V and 8 bases from J, the junction contained 5 bases not matched to a gene. The CDR3 covers 13 residues. The germline CDR1 and CDR2 sequences are SEHNR and FQNEAQ (reference sequence). The CDR3 coding sequence is TGTGCCAGCAGCTTTGACAGGGGTGGCGGCTACACCTTC. It encodes CASSFDRGGGYTF.

This clone came up once. CDR3 nucleotides: TGTGCCAGCAGCGTAGGAGAGGGACTCCCAAGGAATGAGCAGTTCTTC. Its translation: CASSVGEGLPRNEQFF. This chain links TRBV9 with TRBJ2-1, with D tentatively TRBD2 (6 bases). V was pared by 0 bases and J by 7 bases, with 17 bases between. CDR3 length: 16 amino acids. CDR1 and CDR2 (germline): SGDLS, YYNGEE.